Below, one TCR beta chain is given with its context. Study members were between about 18 and 100 years old and lived in 24 US regions. The data derive from a study of blood T cell repertoires in COVID-19. Study-wide background: Sources were T cells, B-cell-depleted T cells, or PBMCs; the material itself was cDNA or gDNA.

Per the germline V gene, CDR1 is MDHEN and CDR2 is SYDVKM. The CDR3 has 17 residues. After removal of 6 bases from V and 3 bases from J, the junction contained 14 bases not matched to a gene. In the study's own analysis: Estimation of nucleated cell counts relied on the amplification of reference gene primers. Only in-frame clones appear in the TCRdb table, and some are missing; sequencing was by immunoSEQ multiplex PCR. The V and J calls and clone size are taken from that table; D and trimming were inferred from the DNA. Here the sample spans under 200,000 clones, more than 75% being singletons. Sequencing was performed on PBMCs or T cells enriched from blood (not recorded which). The TCR comes from a woman aged 45-60 years who had recovered from COVID-19. The chain is built from TRBV28 and TRBJ1-1; 9 bases are shared with TRBD1. CDR3 sequence (DNA): TGTGCCAGCAGCTCCTCCCGTTTAGGGACAGGGCACACTGAAGCTTTCTTT. Its protein is CASSSSRLGTGHTEAFF.